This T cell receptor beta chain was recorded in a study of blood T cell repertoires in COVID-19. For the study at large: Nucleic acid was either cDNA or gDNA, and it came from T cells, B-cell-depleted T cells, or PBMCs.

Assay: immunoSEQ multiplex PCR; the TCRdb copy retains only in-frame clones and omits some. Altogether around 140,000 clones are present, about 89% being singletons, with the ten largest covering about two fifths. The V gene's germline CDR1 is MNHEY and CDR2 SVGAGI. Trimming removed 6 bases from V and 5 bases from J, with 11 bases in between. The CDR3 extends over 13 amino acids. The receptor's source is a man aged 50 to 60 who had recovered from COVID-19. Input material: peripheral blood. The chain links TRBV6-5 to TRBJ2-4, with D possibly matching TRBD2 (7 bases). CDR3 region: CASRAGAENIQYF. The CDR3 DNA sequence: TGTGCCAGCAGGGCGGGGGCAGAAAACATTCAGTACTTC.